This T cell receptor beta chain was sequenced during a study of beta chain features in type 1 diabetes. This clone was seen only a few times. Expressed TCRB transcripts were sequenced, since all the RNA that had been isolated was reverse transcribed. Measured with immunoSEQ multiplex PCR; TCRdb has only the in-frame clones, and not every one. Among 300,000 to 400,000 clones listed, roughly 12% were seen once. CDR3 length: 15 amino acids. V lost 6 bases and J lost 7; bases outside the gene matches: 11. The germline V gene encodes CDR1 MDHEN and CDR2 SYDVKM. The receptor comes from a man aged 18 to 30 in good health. Input material: naive CD4+ T cells from blood. The J gene is TRBJ2-7, the V gene TRBV28; TRBD2 matches at 11 bases. CDR3 nucleotide sequence: TGTGCCAGCAGCATTAGGGGTAGCGGGGGGGCGGAGCAGTACTTC. It encodes CASSIRGSGGAEQYF.